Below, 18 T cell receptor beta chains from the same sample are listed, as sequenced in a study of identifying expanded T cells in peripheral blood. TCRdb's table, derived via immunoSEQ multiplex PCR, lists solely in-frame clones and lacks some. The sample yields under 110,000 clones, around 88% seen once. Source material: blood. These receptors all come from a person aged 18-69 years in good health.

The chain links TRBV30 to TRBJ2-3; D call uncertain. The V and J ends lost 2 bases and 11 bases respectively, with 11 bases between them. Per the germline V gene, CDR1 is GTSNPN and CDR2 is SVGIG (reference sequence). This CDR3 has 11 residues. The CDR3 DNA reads TGTGCCTGGAGTAGAACCGTTGGGCAGTATTTT. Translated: CAWSRTVGQYF.

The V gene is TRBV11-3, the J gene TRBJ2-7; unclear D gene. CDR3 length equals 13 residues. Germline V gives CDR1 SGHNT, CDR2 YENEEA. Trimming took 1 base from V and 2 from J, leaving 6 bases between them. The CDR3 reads CASSLAPTYEQYF. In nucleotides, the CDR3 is TGTGCCAGCAGCTTAGCCCCGACCTACGAGCAGTACTTC. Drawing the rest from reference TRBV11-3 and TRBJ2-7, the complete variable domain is EAGVVQSPRYKIIEKKQPVAFWCNPISGHNTLYWYLQNLGQGPELLIRYENEEAVDDSQLPKDRFSAERLKGVDSTLKIQPAELGDSAVYLCASSLAPTYEQYFGPGTRLTVT.

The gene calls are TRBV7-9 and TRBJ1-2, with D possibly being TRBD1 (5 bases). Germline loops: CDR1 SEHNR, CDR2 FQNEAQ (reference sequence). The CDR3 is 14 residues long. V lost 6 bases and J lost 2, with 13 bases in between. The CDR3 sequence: CASSRGRENYGYTF. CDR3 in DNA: TGTGCCAGCAGTCGGGGACGGGAAAACTATGGCTACACCTTC.

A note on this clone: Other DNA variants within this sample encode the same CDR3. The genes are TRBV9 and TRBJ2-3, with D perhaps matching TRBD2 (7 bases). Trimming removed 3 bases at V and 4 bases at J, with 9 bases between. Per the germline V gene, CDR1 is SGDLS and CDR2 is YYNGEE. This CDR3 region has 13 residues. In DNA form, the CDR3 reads TGTGCCAGCAGCGGGGGGGGCGCAGATACGCAGTATTTT. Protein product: CASSGGGADTQYF.

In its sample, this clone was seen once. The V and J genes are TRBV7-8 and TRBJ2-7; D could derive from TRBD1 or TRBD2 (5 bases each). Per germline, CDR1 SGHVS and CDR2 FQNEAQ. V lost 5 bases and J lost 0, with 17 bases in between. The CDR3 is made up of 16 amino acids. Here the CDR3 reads CASSPREGTSSYEQYF. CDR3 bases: TGTGCCAGCAGCCCTCGGGAAGGGACGAGCTCCTACGAGCAGTACTTC.

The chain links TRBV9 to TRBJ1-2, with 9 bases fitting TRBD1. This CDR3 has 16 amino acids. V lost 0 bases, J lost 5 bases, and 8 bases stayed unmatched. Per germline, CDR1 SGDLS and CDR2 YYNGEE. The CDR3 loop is CASSVGSTGGRYGYTF. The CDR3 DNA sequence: TGTGCCAGCAGCGTAGGATCGACAGGGGGGCGTTATGGCTACACCTTC.

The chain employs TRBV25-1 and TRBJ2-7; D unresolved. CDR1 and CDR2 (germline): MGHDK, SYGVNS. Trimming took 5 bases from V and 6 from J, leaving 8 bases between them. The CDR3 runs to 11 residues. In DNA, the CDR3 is TGTGCCAGCAGTCGCAGGAGCGAGCAGTACTTC. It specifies CASSRRSEQYF.

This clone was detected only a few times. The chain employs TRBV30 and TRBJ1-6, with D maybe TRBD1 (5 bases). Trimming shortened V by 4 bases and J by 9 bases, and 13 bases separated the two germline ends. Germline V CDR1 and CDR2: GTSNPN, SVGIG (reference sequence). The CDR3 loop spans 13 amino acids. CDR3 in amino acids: CAWMTDTVSPLHF. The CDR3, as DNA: TGTGCCTGGATGACAGATACGGTTTCACCCCTCCACTTT.

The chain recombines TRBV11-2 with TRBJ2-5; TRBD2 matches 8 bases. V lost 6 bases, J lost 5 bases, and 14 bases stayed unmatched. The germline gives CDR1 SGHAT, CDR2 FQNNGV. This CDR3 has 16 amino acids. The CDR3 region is CASSRSSAGGSETQYF. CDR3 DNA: TGTGCCAGCAGTCGGTCTAGCGCGGGGGGCTCGGAGACCCAGTACTTC. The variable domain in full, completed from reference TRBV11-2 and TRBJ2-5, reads EAGVAQSPRYKIIEKRQSVAFWCNPISGHATLYWYQQILGQGPKLLIQFQNNGVVDDSQLPKDRFSAERLKGVDSTLKIQPAKLEDSAVYLCASSRSSAGGSETQYFGPGTRLLVL.

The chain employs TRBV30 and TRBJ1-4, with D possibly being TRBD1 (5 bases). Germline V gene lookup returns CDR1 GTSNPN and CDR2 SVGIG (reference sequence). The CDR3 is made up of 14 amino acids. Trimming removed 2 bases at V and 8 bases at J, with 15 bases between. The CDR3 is CAWSRGGRDEKLFF. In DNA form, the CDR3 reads TGTGCCTGGAGTCGGGGAGGGAGGGACGAAAAACTGTTTTTT.

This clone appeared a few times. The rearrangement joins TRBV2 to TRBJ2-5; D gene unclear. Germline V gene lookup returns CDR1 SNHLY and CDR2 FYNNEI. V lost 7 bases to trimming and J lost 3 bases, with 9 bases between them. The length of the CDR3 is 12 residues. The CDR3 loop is CASKGWEETQYF. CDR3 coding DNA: TGTGCCAGCAAAGGATGGGAAGAGACCCAGTACTTC.

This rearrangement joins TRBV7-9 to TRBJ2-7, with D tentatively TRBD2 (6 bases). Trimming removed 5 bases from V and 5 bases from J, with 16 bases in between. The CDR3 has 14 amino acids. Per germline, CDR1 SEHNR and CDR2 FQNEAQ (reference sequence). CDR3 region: CASSPAGFVDEQYF. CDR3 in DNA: TGTGCCAGCAGCCCCGCGGGGTTCGTCGACGAGCAGTACTTC. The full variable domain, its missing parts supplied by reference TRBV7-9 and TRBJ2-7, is DTGVSQNPRHKITKRGQNVTFRCDPISEHNRLYWYRQTLGQGPEFLTYFQNEAQLEKSRLLSDRFSAERPKGSFSTLEIQRTEQGDSAMYLCASSPAGFVDEQYFGPGTRLTVT.

The CDR3 region is CSVVAGLDTQYF. The CDR3 DNA follows: TGCAGCGTTGTCGCAGGGCTGGATACGCAGTATTTT. V gene TRBV29-1 combines with J gene TRBJ2-3; D perhaps matches TRBD1 (5 bases). The germline gives CDR1 SQVTM, CDR2 ANQGSEA. The CDR3 loop spans 12 amino acids. V lost 4 bases, J lost 6 bases, and 11 bases lay in between.

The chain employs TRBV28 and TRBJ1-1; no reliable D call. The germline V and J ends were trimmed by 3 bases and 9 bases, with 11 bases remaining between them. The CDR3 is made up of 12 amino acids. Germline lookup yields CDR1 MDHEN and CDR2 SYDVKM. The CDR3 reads CASSLFLKKAFF. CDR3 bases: TGTGCCAGCAGTTTGTTTCTTAAGAAAGCTTTCTTT.

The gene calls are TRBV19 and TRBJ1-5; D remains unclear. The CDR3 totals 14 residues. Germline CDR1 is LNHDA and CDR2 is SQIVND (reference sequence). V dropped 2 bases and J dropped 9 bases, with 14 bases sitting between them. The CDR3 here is CASSIQQAKWPQHF. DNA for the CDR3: TGTGCCAGTAGTATACAGCAGGCCAAATGGCCCCAGCATTTT.

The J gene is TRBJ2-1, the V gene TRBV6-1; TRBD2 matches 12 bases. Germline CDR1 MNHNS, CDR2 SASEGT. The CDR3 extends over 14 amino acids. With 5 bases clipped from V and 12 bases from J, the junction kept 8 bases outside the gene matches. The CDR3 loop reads CASSRASGGAGQFF. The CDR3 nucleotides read TGTGCCAGCAGTAGAGCTAGCGGGGGGGCCGGGCAGTTCTTC.

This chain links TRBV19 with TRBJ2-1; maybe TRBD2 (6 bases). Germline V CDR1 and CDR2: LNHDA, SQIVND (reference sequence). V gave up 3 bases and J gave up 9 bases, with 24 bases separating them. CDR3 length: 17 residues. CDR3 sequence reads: CASSMRGGGVRSVEQFF. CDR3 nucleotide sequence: TGTGCCAGTAGTATGAGGGGTGGAGGGGTCCGCTCGGTTGAGCAGTTCTTC.

DNA for the CDR3: TGTGCCAGCAGCTTAGGATATCGGCTAGCGAGGAACACCGGGGAGCTGTTTTTT. The encoded protein is CASSLGYRLARNTGELFF. The chain employs TRBV7-2 and TRBJ2-2, with D possibly matching TRBD2 (6 bases). Germline CDR1 reads SGHTA; CDR2 reads FQGNSA. The CDR3 is 18 amino acids. Trimming pared 1 base from V and 1 base from J, leaving 16 bases between.